The present T cell receptor beta chain was sequenced within a study of T cell repertoires in cytomegalovirus infection. In the study overall: Recently identified HLA-C-restricted CMV epitopes were used, and well-studied HLA-B-restricted CMV epitopes were used as well. Based on public TCR beta signatures, there were indications of CMV infection and of a matching HLA type.

TCRdb processed the reads anew with MiXCR; each CDR3 protein has one entry. This table has about 570,000 distinct CDR3 sequences, roughly 43% appearing once. The ends were cut back, 2 bases at V and 3 bases at J, with 9 bases in the middle. The CDR3 covers 14 residues. The V gene's germline CDR1 is SGHTA and CDR2 FQGNSA. In this sample, this clonotype turned up many times. Its antigen is still unknown. Study-level findings and limits: Dominant in the ex vivo response were TCR beta clonotypes restricted by HLA-C and specific for CMV. Carriage of CMV together with the relevant HLA was identifiable through cumulative public TCR beta family frequency.

This chain connects TRBV7-2 to TRBJ2-3, with no clear D. This TCR was recovered from a human donor in good health (CMV status not recorded). Some clones in this sample may be carry-over from other donors' samples. The sequencing here drew on cultured PBMCs, taken from culture after CMV antigen stimulation. CDR3 sequence: CASSLSVRTDTQYF. CDR3 nucleotides: TGTGCCAGCAGCTTAAGTGTCCGAACAGATACGCAGTATTTT.